The T cell receptor (beta chain) under discussion was sequenced for a study of shared clonotypes between healthy human individuals. Whole-study results and caveats: Non-shared clonotypes showed lower generation probabilities than clonotypes common to all four donors. Incompleteness in sorted-subset sequencing, despite large depth, was shown by rarefaction. The small donor group covered limited genetic and exposure diversity.

Positively selected for CCR7, the CD45RO-negative cells used as naive CD8 cells excluded terminally differentiated effector memory CD45RA+ cells. Every donor, a Caucasian adult, lived in Nashville, Tennessee. The CDR3 runs to 13 residues. V was clipped by 7 bases and J by 6 bases, with 13 bases between them. In germline, CDR1 is MDHEN, CDR2 SYDVKM. This clone occurred once. The antigen is not known. The protocol was immunoSEQ multiplex PCR, while the TCRdb copy is restricted to in-frame clones and leaves out a portion. This repertoire shows 600,000 or so clones, approximately 95% found once; its top ten account for about 0.11%.

The specimen was naive CD8+ T cells sorted from blood. The rearrangement joins TRBV28 to TRBJ1-5, with D possibly matching TRBD1 (5 bases). The receptor was isolated from a woman under 40 in good health. The CDR3 DNA is TGTGCCAGCATGCTCGAGGGGCTTCAGCCCCAGCATTTT. Translating gives CASMLEGLQPQHF.